These 4 T cell receptor beta chains came from one sample sequenced in a study of control samples from healthy donors and cancer patients. The assay was immunoSEQ multiplex PCR, and TCRdb's table has in-frame clones only and misses some. This sample has roughly 190,000 clones; over 80% occur once, and the top ten carry 1.8%. The sequencing sample was made of blood. These receptors originate from a man aged 25 to 40 in good health.

The chain employs TRBV4-1 and TRBJ1-6; tentative D call: TRBD1 (5 bases). V lost 0 bases and J 0 bases, leaving 15 bases between the germline ends. The CDR3 is made up of 19 amino acids. Germline V lookup: CDR1 MGHRA, CDR2 YSYEKL. CDR3 residues: CASSQDWGRGGSYNSPLHF. The CDR3 region has the DNA TGCGCCAGCAGCCAAGATTGGGGGAGGGGTGGCTCCTATAATTCACCCCTCCACTTT.

The chain carries TRBV7-6 and TRBJ1-1; TRBD1 aligns across 8 bases. V lost 1 base and J lost 2; bases outside the gene matches: 6. The CDR3 is 16 residues long. CDR1 and CDR2 from the germline V gene are SGHVS and FNYEAQ. CDR3 DNA: TGTGCCAGCAGCTTAGAACAGGGGGTGATCAACACTGAAGCTTTCTTT. Translated, it gives CASSLEQGVINTEAFF.

The rearrangement links TRBV18 to TRBJ2-7; the match to TRBD2 covers 7 bases. V dropped 3 bases and J dropped 2; count of bases not matched to a gene: 7. Germline CDR1 KGHSH, CDR2 LQKENI. The CDR3 runs 15 residues. CDR3 protein: CASSPQALAAYEQYF. DNA of the CDR3: TGTGCCAGCTCACCGCAAGCCCTAGCGGCCTACGAGCAGTACTTC.

The sample holds one count of this clone. The chain links TRBV5-4 to TRBJ1-1; D not resolved. The CDR3 contains 14 residues. Germline V gene data show CDR1 as SGHNT and CDR2 as YYREEE (reference sequence). Trimming pared 1 base from V and 3 bases from J, leaving 10 bases between. The CDR3 sequence: CASSLSREYTEAFF. In nucleotides, the CDR3 is TGTGCCAGCAGCTTGAGCCGAGAATACACTGAAGCTTTCTTT.